A single T cell receptor (beta chain) is shown here with its context. Under the authors' procedure: Nucleated cell counts were estimated from reference gene primer amplification. Profiled with immunoSEQ multiplex PCR; TCRdb holds only in-frame clones, not every one. That table is the source of V, J and clone size, and D and trimming were worked out from the DNA. The table shows tens of thousands of clones, with 85% to 90% occurring only once. The record originates from a study of blood T cell repertoires in COVID-19. Study-level information: The United States, Italy and Spain were the sources of the acute and convalescent COVID-19 samples.

The receptor's source is a man aged 50-59 years with active COVID-19. Sequenced sample: peripheral blood.

CDR3 region: CATSRDAENEQFF. CDR3 DNA: TGTGCCACCAGCAGAGATGCGGAGAATGAGCAGTTCTTC. This chain joins TRBV15 and TRBJ2-1, with D uncertain. Trimming shortened V by 0 bases and J by 7 bases, and 7 bases separated the two germline ends. The CDR3 sequence is 13 residues long. CDR1 LNHNV and CDR2 YYDKDF come from the germline V gene (reference sequence).